The rows below give T cell receptor beta chains drawn from one sample of a study of PD-1 blockade in classical Hodgkin lymphoma. Sequenced by immunoSEQ multiplex PCR; TCRdb stores in-frame clones only, minus some. In the table there are roughly 8,000 clones, 87% of which are singletons. Sample: peripheral blood mononuclear cells (PBMCs), taken before the fourth cycle of nivolumab. These receptors came from a human donor with classical Hodgkin lymphoma. The CDR3 runs from the conserved cysteine through the conserved F or W. D genes are given only for firm matches. A row's size may be missing; if present it is once, few, many or a size class.

D gene: .; clone size: .; V gene: TRBV30; J gene: TRBJ2-7; CDR3 DNA: TGTGCCTGGGACCCGGGCCCTTACTACGAGCAGTACTTC; CDR3 protein: CAWDPGPYYEQYF
D gene: .; clone size: .; V gene: TRBV5-1; J gene: TRBJ2-1; CDR3 DNA: TGCGCCAGCAGCCAACAGGGCAATGAGCAGTTCTTC; CDR3 protein: CASSQQGNEQFF
D gene: .; clone size: .; V gene: TRBV15; J gene: TRBJ2-3; CDR3 DNA: TGTGCCACCAGCAACGGGGGCACAGATACGCAGTATTTT; CDR3 protein: CATSNGGTDTQYF
D gene: .; clone size: .; V gene: TRBV5-4; J gene: TRBJ2-3; CDR3 DNA: TGTGCCAGCAGCTTGGGTGCGGGAAAAAGCACAGATACGCAGTATTTT; CDR3 protein: CASSLGAGKSTDTQYF
D gene: .; clone size: few; V gene: TRBV27; J gene: TRBJ2-1; CDR3 DNA: TGTGCCAGCAGTTTAAACAATTACAATGAGCAGTTCTTC; CDR3 protein: CASSLNNYNEQFF
D gene: TRBD1; clone size: .; V gene: TRBV11-2; J gene: TRBJ2-7; CDR3 DNA: TGTGCCAGCAGCCCAGGGGGGACAGGGTTCTACGAGCAGTACTTC; CDR3 protein: CASSPGGTGFYEQYF
D gene: TRBD1; clone size: .; V gene: TRBV19; J gene: TRBJ2-7; CDR3 DNA: TGTGCCAGTAGCCGAGGGAGGACAGGGGGCTACGAGCAGTACTTC; CDR3 protein: CASSRGRTGGYEQYF
D gene: .; clone size: .; V gene: TRBV5-6; J gene: TRBJ2-7; CDR3 DNA: TGTGCCAGCAGCCTCGGTGTGGGTCGGACAGACTACGAGCAGTACTTC; CDR3 protein: CASSLGVGRTDYEQYF
D gene: .; clone size: .; V gene: TRBV11-2; J gene: TRBJ2-1; CDR3 DNA: TGTGCCAGCAGGCCGGACAGTCCCTACAATGAGCAGTTCTTC; CDR3 protein: CASRPDSPYNEQFF
D gene: .; clone size: .; V gene: TRBV7-6; J gene: TRBJ2-1; CDR3 DNA: TGTGCCAGCAGCTTAGTGAGGGACAATGAGCAGTTCTTC; CDR3 protein: CASSLVRDNEQFF
D gene: .; clone size: .; V gene: TRBV15; J gene: TRBJ2-5; CDR3 DNA: TGTGCCACCAGCAGAGGACAGCTTCAAGAGACCCAGTACTTC; CDR3 protein: CATSRGQLQETQYF
D gene: .; clone size: medium-sized; V gene: TRBV6-9; J gene: TRBJ2-5; CDR3 DNA: TGTGCCAGCAGTTTCGGACAGAACCAAGAGACCCAGTACTTC; CDR3 protein: CASSFGQNQETQYF
D gene: .; clone size: .; V gene: TRBV2; J gene: TRBJ1-1; CDR3 DNA: TGTGAGTCCTCCCTCCGCGGCGCGCGGACTGAAGCTTTCTTT; CDR3 protein: CESSLRGARTEAFF
D gene: .; clone size: .; V gene: TRBV18; J gene: TRBJ2-3; CDR3 DNA: TGTGCCAGCTCACCACTCGCAGATACGCAGTATTTT; CDR3 protein: CASSPLADTQYF
D gene: TRBD1; clone size: .; V gene: TRBV5-8; J gene: TRBJ1-1; CDR3 DNA: TGTGCCAGCAGCTTGGGGACAGGCTGGACTGAAGCTTTCTTT; CDR3 protein: CASSLGTGWTEAFF
D gene: .; clone size: .; V gene: TRBV15; J gene: TRBJ2-1; CDR3 DNA: TGTGCCACCAGCAGCAACAATGAGCAGTTCTTC; CDR3 protein: CATSSNNEQFF
D gene: .; clone size: .; V gene: TRBV7-3; J gene: TRBJ2-1; CDR3 DNA: TGTGCCAGCAGCTTAAGCCATCAGTATGAGCAGTTCTTC; CDR3 protein: CASSLSHQYEQFF
D gene: .; clone size: .; V gene: TRBV5-1; J gene: TRBJ2-1; CDR3 DNA: TGCGCCAGCAGCTTATCCGTAACTTCGGGTCGGTTCTTC; CDR3 protein: CASSLSVTSGRFF
D gene: TRBD1; clone size: once; V gene: TRBV10-3; J gene: TRBJ1-6; CDR3 DNA: TGTGCCACCCTGGAGGACAGGGGAAATAATTCACCCCTCCACTTT; CDR3 protein: CATLEDRGNNSPLHF
D gene: TRBD2; clone size: .; V gene: TRBV7-2; J gene: TRBJ2-7; CDR3 DNA: TGTGCCAGCAGCATGACCGGGACTAGCGTGCAGTACTTC; CDR3 protein: CASSMTGTSVQYF
D gene: TRBD1; clone size: .; V gene: TRBV9; J gene: TRBJ1-4; CDR3 DNA: TGTGCCAGCAGCGTACCTCCGGGGATTCCGGGACAGGCTACCCCCCGTAATGAAAAACTGTTTTTT; CDR3 protein: CASSVPPGIPGQATPRNEKLFF
D gene: .; clone size: .; V gene: TRBV7-2; J gene: TRBJ2-4; CDR3 DNA: TGTGCCAGCAGCTTAATCTTCTTGGCCAAAAACATTCAGTACTTC; CDR3 protein: CASSLIFLAKNIQYF
D gene: .; clone size: .; V gene: TRBV7-8; J gene: TRBJ1-1; CDR3 DNA: TGTGCCAGCAGCTTATTGGGACTCCTCGACACTGAAGCTTTCTTT; CDR3 protein: CASSLLGLLDTEAFF
D gene: TRBD1; clone size: .; V gene: TRBV7-8; J gene: TRBJ1-5; CDR3 DNA: TGTGCCAGCAGCTTATTGGGACAGGGGAGTTTCGGACAGCCCCAGCATTTT; CDR3 protein: CASSLLGQGSFGQPQHF
D gene: TRBD1; clone size: .; V gene: TRBV11-2; J gene: TRBJ2-1; CDR3 DNA: TGTGCCAGCAGCGATAGTCGACAGGGGGCGCATCGGTTCTTC; CDR3 protein: CASSDSRQGAHRFF
D gene: .; clone size: .; V gene: TRBV4-1; J gene: TRBJ1-3; CDR3 DNA: TGCGCCAGCAGCCAATGGGGGGCGCCTGGAAACACCATATATTTT; CDR3 protein: CASSQWGAPGNTIYF
D gene: .; clone size: once; V gene: TRBV27; J gene: TRBJ2-1; CDR3 DNA: TGTGCCAGCAGTTTAAACGCGGTAGGTTACAATGAGCAGTTCTTC; CDR3 protein: CASSLNAVGYNEQFF
D gene: .; clone size: .; V gene: TRBV4-3; J gene: TRBJ2-2; CDR3 DNA: TGCGCCAGCTCGCAAGCGGAGGGCAACACCGGGGAGCTGTTTTTT; CDR3 protein: CASSQAEGNTGELFF
D gene: .; clone size: few; V gene: TRBV5-1; J gene: TRBJ2-1; CDR3 DNA: TGCGCCAGCAGCCCGACAGTTAATGAGCAGTTCTTC; CDR3 protein: CASSPTVNEQFF
D gene: TRBD2; clone size: .; V gene: TRBV7-8; J gene: TRBJ2-7; CDR3 DNA: TGTGCCAGCAGCTTAAGGGTCCTAGCGGGAGCGGCGGTCTACGAGCAGTACTTC; CDR3 protein: CASSLRVLAGAAVYEQYF
D gene: .; clone size: .; V gene: TRBV28; J gene: TRBJ2-5; CDR3 DNA: TGTGCCACCAAGGCACCAGACCAAGAGACCCAGTACTTC; CDR3 protein: CATKAPDQETQYF
D gene: .; clone size: .; V gene: TRBV18; J gene: TRBJ2-5; CDR3 DNA: TGTGCCAGCTTCGAGGGTTCGCATTTAGGAGAGACCCAGTACTTC; CDR3 protein: CASFEGSHLGETQYF
D gene: TRBD1; clone size: once; V gene: TRBV2; J gene: TRBJ2-7; CDR3 DNA: TGTGCCAGCAGTGGGGACAGGGGTTACGAGCAGTACTTC; CDR3 protein: CASSGDRGYEQYF
D gene: TRBD2; clone size: .; V gene: TRBV7-2; J gene: TRBJ2-1; CDR3 DNA: TGTGCCAGCAGCTTAGTGGCGGGAGGGTCAAATGAGCAGTTCTTC; CDR3 protein: CASSLVAGGSNEQFF
D gene: .; clone size: .; V gene: TRBV29-1; J gene: TRBJ1-2; CDR3 DNA: TGCAGCGTCCCAGGGTTTGGCTACACCTTC; CDR3 protein: CSVPGFGYTF
D gene: TRBD2; clone size: .; V gene: TRBV7-2; J gene: TRBJ2-7; CDR3 DNA: TGTGCCAGCCGCGGGAGGAACTACGAGCAGTACTTC; CDR3 protein: CASRGRNYEQYF
D gene: .; clone size: .; V gene: TRBV15; J gene: TRBJ2-1; CDR3 DNA: TGTGCCACCAGCAGAGTTGCTAGCGCCGACAATGAGCAGTTCTTC; CDR3 protein: CATSRVASADNEQFF
D gene: .; clone size: .; V gene: TRBV7-2; J gene: TRBJ2-4; CDR3 DNA: TGTGCCAGCAGCACAGCGGGTTCAGGGTCCCAAAAAAACATTCAGTACTTC; CDR3 protein: CASSTAGSGSQKNIQYF
D gene: TRBD1; clone size: .; V gene: TRBV19; J gene: TRBJ1-2; CDR3 DNA: TGTGCCACCATGGACTTAACAGGGGGGGCCTATGGCTACACCTTC; CDR3 protein: CATMDLTGGAYGYTF
D gene: .; clone size: .; V gene: TRBV6-5; J gene: TRBJ2-3; CDR3 DNA: TGTGCCAGCAGTCGACATGGCGGAGAGGTAGATACGCAGTATTTT; CDR3 protein: CASSRHGGEVDTQYF
D gene: .; clone size: .; V gene: TRBV5-6; J gene: TRBJ2-3; CDR3 DNA: TGTGCCAGCAGCTCCTGGGGAGGCGGGAGCACAGATACGCAGTATTTT; CDR3 protein: CASSSWGGGSTDTQYF
D gene: TRBD2; clone size: .; V gene: TRBV5-4; J gene: TRBJ2-7; CDR3 DNA: TGTGCCAGCAGCTTAGCGGGAGGTTTTGACGAGCAGTACTTC; CDR3 protein: CASSLAGGFDEQYF
D gene: .; clone size: .; V gene: TRBV10-3; J gene: TRBJ1-5; CDR3 DNA: TGTGCCATCAGCCAACAGGGAGGAGAGCAGCCCCAGCATTTT; CDR3 protein: CAISQQGGEQPQHF
D gene: TRBD2; clone size: .; V gene: TRBV19; J gene: TRBJ2-1; CDR3 DNA: TGTGCCAGTAGTATTAGCGGGCTTGGGTACAATGAGCAGTTCTTC; CDR3 protein: CASSISGLGYNEQFF
D gene: .; clone size: .; V gene: TRBV15; J gene: TRBJ2-5; CDR3 DNA: TGTGCCACCGGAGGGGCTAGGCTGTTCGGAGAGACCCAGTACTTC; CDR3 protein: CATGGARLFGETQYF
D gene: .; clone size: .; V gene: TRBV5-4; J gene: TRBJ2-7; CDR3 DNA: TGTGCCAGCAGCTTATCCGGGACCTACTACGAGCAGTACTTC; CDR3 protein: CASSLSGTYYEQYF
D gene: .; clone size: .; V gene: TRBV20-1; J gene: TRBJ2-5; CDR3 DNA: TGCAGTGCTAGGGGACAAGAGACCCAGTACTTC; CDR3 protein: CSARGQETQYF
D gene: TRBD2; clone size: .; V gene: TRBV5-1; J gene: TRBJ2-3; CDR3 DNA: TGCGCCAGCAGTTTTGGGACTAGCGGCCTCACAGATACGCAGTATTTT; CDR3 protein: CASSFGTSGLTDTQYF
D gene: TRBD1; clone size: once; V gene: TRBV6-6; J gene: TRBJ2-5; CDR3 DNA: TGTGCCAGCAGTACCCCCGGGACAGGGGTCTGGCGGACCCAGTACTTC; CDR3 protein: CASSTPGTGVWRTQYF
D gene: TRBD2; clone size: .; V gene: TRBV2; J gene: TRBJ2-1; CDR3 DNA: TGTGCCAGCAGGTTACTAGCGGGAGGGCCCGGTGAGCAGTTCTTC; CDR3 protein: CASRLLAGGPGEQFF
D gene: TRBD2; clone size: .; V gene: TRBV5-1; J gene: TRBJ2-3; CDR3 DNA: TGCGCCAGCAGCTCTTACGGGCTAGCGGGAGTTTTAGATACGCAGTATTTT; CDR3 protein: CASSSYGLAGVLDTQYF
D gene: .; clone size: .; V gene: TRBV6-1; J gene: TRBJ2-1; CDR3 DNA: TGTGCCAGCAGTGTCTACAATGAGCAGTTCTTC; CDR3 protein: CASSVYNEQFF